Presented here are 26 T cell receptor beta chains from one specimen sequenced in a study of post-analysis software for immune sequencing data. Unique molecular identifiers had been added to the TCR beta cDNA libraries. MiXCR, applied by TCRdb to the PCR reads, yields one record per CDR3 protein. The data hold roughly 870,000 distinct CDR3 sequences, with around 50% observed a single time. Antigens of these TCRs are unknown. Regarding the study as a whole: There were roughly five TRBV segments more frequent in patients than controls, and TRBV5-6, TRBV5-1 and TRBV20-1 were among them.

Sequenced material: blood. The receptors stem from a girl aged 10 to 17 with multiple sclerosis.

This clonotype was detected a few times. V usage is TRBV10-3 and J usage is TRBJ2-3; 7 nucleotides agree with TRBD1. Trimming at V came to 3 bases and at J to 2 bases, leaving 11 bases not matched to a gene. The CDR3 runs to 17 residues. Germline values: CDR1 ENHRY, CDR2 SYGVKD. This chain's CDR3 is CAISDRGPASSTDTQYF. The CDR3, as DNA: TGTGCCATCAGTGATAGGGGGCCAGCCAGTTCCACAGATACGCAGTATTTT.

This sequence joins TRBV9 and TRBJ2-7; perhaps TRBD2 as D (6 bases). The CDR3 totals 15 residues. Germline V gene sequence: CDR1 SGDLS, CDR2 YYNGEE. V shed 0 bases and J shed 3 bases, with 13 bases lying between them. The DNA for the CDR3 is TGTGCCAGCAGCGTAGTCGGCGGGGACTTCTACGAGCAGTACTTC. It yields the protein CASSVVGGDFYEQYF. Together with reference TRBV9 and TRBJ2-7, the CDR3 gives the full variable domain: DSGVTQTPKHLITATGQRVTLRCSPRSGDLSVYWYQQSLDQGLQFLIQYYNGEERAKGNILERFSAQQFPDLHSELNLSSLELGDSALYFCASSVVGGDFYEQYFGPGTRLTVT.

The chain employs TRBV18 and TRBJ1-2; the match to TRBD1 covers 10 bases. This CDR3 region has 15 residues. The V segment lost 6 bases and the J segment 3 bases; nucleotides outside the gene matches: 7. CDR1 is KGHSH and CDR2 is LQKENI in the germline V gene. The CDR3: CASSAGQGPYYGYTF. CDR3 nucleotides: TGTGCCAGCTCGGCGGGACAGGGGCCCTACTATGGCTACACCTTC.

The J gene is TRBJ1-1, the V gene TRBV29-1; no definite D call. Germline assignment: CDR1 SQVTM and CDR2 ANQGSEA. With 6 bases removed from V and 0 bases from J, the gap between germline ends came to 11 bases. CDR3 length equals 13 residues. The CDR3 spells CSVRETVNTEAFF. The CDR3 nucleotides are TGCAGCGTCCGCGAGACGGTGAACACTGAAGCTTTCTTT.

The chain carries TRBV5-1 and TRBJ2-5; 10 nucleotides line up with TRBD1. In germline, CDR1 is SGHRS, CDR2 YFSETQ. V was pared by 4 bases and J by 2 bases, with 14 bases of the junction left unmatched. This CDR3 spans 18 amino acids. The chain's CDR3 is CASSPNPPTGGPQETQYF. DNA of the CDR3: TGCGCCAGCAGCCCTAATCCTCCGACAGGGGGCCCGCAAGAGACCCAGTACTTC.

In this sample, this clonotype turned up a few times. The rearrangement uses TRBV5-1 and TRBJ2-7; 12 nucleotides match TRBD1. The CDR3 runs to 15 residues. Germline lookup yields CDR1 SGHRS and CDR2 YFSETQ. Germline trimming cut 0 bases from V and 11 bases from J; bases unmatched to any gene: 9. CDR3 region: CASSLEGTGGVKKYF. The DNA for the CDR3 is TGCGCCAGCAGCTTGGAAGGGACAGGGGGCGTGAAAAAGTACTTC.

The V gene is TRBV7-9, the J gene TRBJ2-1; D remains ambiguous. The CDR3 consists of 15 residues. V was pared by 8 bases and J by 0 bases, with 14 bases between. Germline V gene lookup returns CDR1 SEHNR and CDR2 FQNEAQ (reference sequence). The CDR3 region has the DNA TGTGCCAGCCACCTTGGAAGGAGCTCCTACAATGAGCAGTTCTTC. Protein product: CASHLGRSSYNEQFF.

The rearrangement joins TRBV29-1 to TRBJ1-5; 7 bases fit TRBD1. Germline CDR1 is SQVTM and CDR2 is ANQGSEA. The CDR3 extends over 15 amino acids. J gave up 0 bases and V 3 bases, and 5 bases lay outside the gene matches. CDR3 sequence (DNA): TGCAGCGTTGAGGTAGGACAGGATAGCAATCAGCCCCAGCATTTT. Its translation is CSVEVGQDSNQPQHF.

The CDR3 here is CASSPNRRLSYEQYF. The CDR3, as DNA: TGCGCCAGCAGTCCCAATCGCCGGCTCTCCTACGAGCAGTACTTC. This rearrangement joins TRBV5-1 to TRBJ2-7; D not resolved. Germline V gene sequence: CDR1 SGHRS, CDR2 YFSETQ. Trimming cost V 5 bases and J 0 bases, with 15 bases left between them. This CDR3 is 15 amino acids long.

This clonotype has a handful of counts. The chain uses TRBV20-1 and TRBJ2-5; D is ambiguous. In germline, CDR1 is DFQATT, CDR2 SNEGSKA (reference sequence). V lost 3 bases to trimming and J lost 4 bases, with 12 bases between them. CDR3 length: 13 amino acids. CDR3 sequence (DNA): TGCAGTGCTAGTGGTCTGGCGCGAGAGACCCAGTACTTC. Translating it yields CSASGLARETQYF.

The chain joins TRBV7-9 to TRBJ2-1, with 8 bases matching TRBD2. The J call may be incorrect, as the DNA end agrees better with TRBJ2-7. The CDR3 has 15 amino acids. Germline CDR1 reads SEHNR; CDR2 reads FQNEAQ (reference sequence). Here the CDR3 reads CASSPAGTRGYEQYF. The CDR3 DNA reads as TGTGCCAGCAGCCCGGCCGGGACTAGGGGCTACGAGCAGTACTTC.

The rearrangement links TRBV5-1 to TRBJ2-1, with 8 positions matching TRBD2. The CDR3 extends over 16 amino acids. Germline V gene lookup returns CDR1 SGHRS and CDR2 YFSETQ. The junction had 4 bases not matched to a gene; V was cut back by 0 bases and J by 2 bases. The CDR3 is CASSLVPGLAYNEQFF. As DNA, the CDR3 is TGCGCCAGCAGCTTGGTCCCGGGACTAGCCTACAATGAGCAGTTCTTC.

This chain links TRBV7-3 with TRBJ2-1; D is unresolved. V gave up 5 bases and J gave up 1 base, with 12 bases separating them. This CDR3 has 15 residues. Germline CDR1 and CDR2: SGHTA and FQGTGA. The CDR3 loop reads CASSNEEVSYNEQFF. In nucleotides, the CDR3 is TGTGCCAGCAGCAACGAGGAAGTGTCCTACAATGAGCAGTTCTTC.

The chain recombines TRBV3-1 with TRBJ2-5; the D is unclear. The CDR3 has 17 residues. V lost 0 bases to trimming and J lost 3 bases, with 17 bases between them. The V gene's germline CDR1 is LGHDT and CDR2 YNNKEL (reference sequence). CDR3 loop: CASSQDPVILRKETQYF. As DNA, the CDR3 is TGTGCCAGCAGCCAAGATCCCGTCATTTTGCGGAAAGAGACCCAGTACTTC.

In DNA, the CDR3 is TGTGCCAGCAGTCCCCGGTGGGGGAACTACGAGCAGTACTTC. Translating it yields CASSPRWGNYEQYF. The gene calls are TRBV12-3 or TRBV12-4 and TRBJ2-4; D could derive from TRBD1 or TRBD2 (5 bases each). The DNA end is a closer match to TRBJ2-7, so the J assignment may be wrong. CDR3 length: 14 amino acids.

The chain combines TRBV12-3 or TRBV12-4 with TRBJ2-5; 12 nucleotides align to TRBD2. The length of the CDR3 is 15 residues. V shed 8 bases, J shed 5 bases, and the junction held 9 bases outside the gene matches. CDR3 region: CASYSSGGAWETQYF. The CDR3, as DNA: TGTGCCAGCTATTCTAGCGGGGGGGCCTGGGAGACCCAGTACTTC.

The V and J genes are TRBV20-1 and TRBJ1-5; 8 bases agree with TRBD1. CDR1 and CDR2 (germline): DFQATT, SNEGSKA (reference sequence). V trimming: 4 bases; J trimming: 4 bases; junction bases outside the gene matches: 9. The CDR3 contains 15 residues. This chain's CDR3 is CSAILTGGRNQPQHF. In DNA, the CDR3 is TGCAGTGCTATCCTTACAGGGGGAAGGAATCAGCCCCAGCATTTT.

CDR3 loop: CSAWNLGTGAEQYF. CDR3 sequence (DNA): TGCAGTGCTTGGAACCTCGGGACCGGAGCTGAGCAGTACTTC. The V gene is TRBV20-1, the J gene TRBJ2-7; D is tentatively TRBD1 or TRBD2 (5 bases each). Germline CDR1 DFQATT, CDR2 SNEGSKA (reference sequence). V was trimmed by 5 bases and J by 7 bases, leaving 21 bases between them. This CDR3 is 14 amino acids long.

The genes are TRBV20-1 and TRBJ1-1, with 7 bases lining up with TRBD1. The CDR3 covers 15 residues. Germline trimming cut 6 bases from V and 4 bases from J; bases unmatched to any gene: 14. Germline values: CDR1 DFQATT, CDR2 SNEGSKA (reference sequence). As DNA, the CDR3 is TGCAGTGCCGTCGTGACAGGGAGCTTGGTCACTGAAGCTTTCTTT. Translated: CSAVVTGSLVTEAFF.

The V gene is TRBV6-6, the J gene TRBJ2-7; D could derive from TRBD1 or TRBD2 (5 bases each). CDR1 MNHNY and CDR2 SVGAGI come from the germline V gene (reference sequence). V lost 5 bases to trimming and J lost 3 bases, with 11 bases between them. The CDR3 contains 13 residues. The CDR3 region has the DNA TGTGCCAGCAGTACCCAGAGGGGCTACGAGCAGTACTTC. Its protein product is CASSTQRGYEQYF.

The rearrangement uses TRBV6-5 and TRBJ1-2; D call uncertain. The V end lost 8 bases, the J end lost 5 bases, and 21 bases lay between the germline ends. CDR1 and CDR2 (germline): MNHEY, SVGAGI. This CDR3 is built from 15 residues. The CDR3 DNA follows: TGTGCCAGCCGATTTCACTGGCAGGAAGATTATGGCTACACCTTC. Residues: CASRFHWQEDYGYTF.

This clonotype came up a few times. The chain has TRBV28 and TRBJ2-5; D remains unclear. Germline values: CDR1 MDHEN, CDR2 SYDVKM. The CDR3 is 12 amino acids. Trimming left V 6 bases short and J 2 bases short, with 7 bases between. CDR3 sequence: CASSFRQETQYF. For the CDR3, the DNA is TGTGCCAGCAGCTTTAGACAAGAGACCCAGTACTTC.

In the case of this clonotype: A read error may produce the germline difference seen at one junction end. The rearrangement links TRBV10-3 to TRBJ2-5; the match to TRBD1 covers 9 bases. The CDR3 runs to 13 residues. In germline, CDR1 is ENHRY, CDR2 SYGVKD. The CDR3 sequence: CAIQDRGQGTQYF. CDR3 DNA sequence: TGTGCCATCCAGGACAGGGGCCAAGGGACCCAGTACTTC.

The genes are TRBV29-1 and TRBJ2-7, with D perhaps given as TRBD1 or TRBD2 (8 bases each). The CDR3 is 14 residues long. Per the germline V gene, CDR1 is SQVTM and CDR2 is ANQGSEA. With 6 bases removed from V and 1 base from J, the gap between germline ends came to 16 bases. CDR3 sequence: CSVQGAGGSYEQYF. CDR3 DNA sequence: TGCAGCGTCCAGGGGGCGGGAGGTTCCTACGAGCAGTACTTC.

V and J are TRBV20-1 and TRBJ2-7; D may be TRBD1 (6 bases). This CDR3 contains 15 residues. From germline, CDR1 is DFQATT and CDR2 SNEGSKA (reference sequence). V gave up 6 bases and J gave up 2 bases, with 20 bases separating them. This chain's CDR3 is CSAPRLTDSPYEQYF. The CDR3 DNA reads TGCAGTGCCCCGAGATTAACGGACAGCCCCTACGAGCAGTACTTC.

This sequence joins TRBV7-2 and TRBJ1-2; 9 bases map to TRBD1. The V segment lost 1 base and the J segment 5 bases; nucleotides outside the gene matches: 8. Germline V gene lookup returns CDR1 SGHTA and CDR2 FQGNSA. This CDR3 is 16 amino acids long. The CDR3 region is CASSLGVTGGAYGYTF. For the CDR3, the DNA is TGTGCCAGCAGCTTAGGCGTAACAGGGGGCGCATATGGCTACACCTTC. Full variable domain (rest looked up from reference TRBV7-2 and TRBJ1-2): GAGVSQSPSNKVTEKGKDVELRCDPISGHTALYWYRQSLGQGLEFLIYFQGNSAPDKSGLPSDRFSAERTGGSVSTLTIQRTQQEDSAVYLCASSLGVTGGAYGYTFGSGTRLTVV.